Listed below are T cell receptor beta chains from one sample, sequenced in a study of blood T cell repertoires in COVID-19. Assay: immunoSEQ multiplex PCR; the TCRdb copy retains only in-frame clones and omits some. Of 170,000 or so clones in the sample, 80% to 85% were seen once. The material sequenced was peripheral blood. These receptors were obtained from a woman between 40 and 50 years old with COVID-19, enrolled during active disease. CDR3s include the opening cysteine and the closing phenylalanine or tryptophan. Fields, in order: clone size, D gene, J gene, V gene, CDR3 protein, CDR3 DNA. The D gene is left open where the match is weak. Size values are once, few and many counts, or a class for expanded clones, and some rows have none.

clone_size: NA; d_call: NA; j_call: TRBJ1-1; v_call: TRBV9; cdr3_aa: CASSRSPDTEAFF; cdr3_nt: TGTGCCAGCAGCCGATCTCCGGACACTGAAGCTTTCTTT
clone_size: once; d_call: TRBD1; j_call: TRBJ1-2; v_call: TRBV6-5; cdr3_aa: CASSYKGGFNYGYTF; cdr3_nt: TGTGCCAGCAGTTACAAAGGGGGCTTTAACTATGGCTACACCTTC
clone_size: NA; d_call: TRBD2; j_call: TRBJ2-1; v_call: TRBV9; cdr3_aa: CASSKGLAGGPYNEQFF; cdr3_nt: TGTGCCAGCAGCAAGGGACTAGCGGGAGGGCCCTACAATGAGCAGTTCTTC
clone_size: NA; d_call: NA; j_call: TRBJ1-5; v_call: TRBV19; cdr3_aa: CASTPRVPGVSNQPQHF; cdr3_nt: TGTGCCAGTACCCCACGGGTCCCGGGGGTTAGCAATCAGCCCCAGCATTTT
clone_size: NA; d_call: TRBD1; j_call: TRBJ2-3; v_call: TRBV2; cdr3_aa: CASPPTLSAGGSTDTQYF; cdr3_nt: TGTGCCAGCCCTCCGACCCTATCAGCAGGGGGCTCCACAGATACGCAGTATTTT
clone_size: NA; d_call: NA; j_call: TRBJ1-5; v_call: TRBV5-5; cdr3_aa: CASSLSGNGNQPQHF; cdr3_nt: TGTGCCAGCAGCTTGTCCGGGAATGGGAATCAGCCCCAGCATTTT
clone_size: NA; d_call: NA; j_call: TRBJ2-1; v_call: TRBV2; cdr3_aa: CASSAGSPPFGQFF; cdr3_nt: TGTGCCAGCAGTGCGGGTTCCCCCCCATTTGGGCAGTTCTTC
clone_size: NA; d_call: NA; j_call: TRBJ2-7; v_call: TRBV19; cdr3_aa: CASSPSGAGVYEQYF; cdr3_nt: TGTGCCAGTAGCCCCAGCGGGGCAGGGGTCTACGAGCAGTACTTC
clone_size: NA; d_call: NA; j_call: TRBJ2-1; v_call: TRBV11-3; cdr3_aa: CASSLALNNEQFF; cdr3_nt: TGTGCCAGCAGCTTGGCCCTGAACAATGAGCAGTTCTTC
clone_size: NA; d_call: NA; j_call: TRBJ2-7; v_call: TRBV11-2; cdr3_aa: CASSLGWGRTNEQYF; cdr3_nt: TGTGCCAGCAGCTTAGGGTGGGGCAGGACTAACGAGCAGTACTTC
clone_size: NA; d_call: NA; j_call: TRBJ1-1; v_call: TRBV6-5; cdr3_aa: CASSYSLGGTEAFF; cdr3_nt: TGTGCCAGCAGTTACTCTCTGGGGGGCACTGAAGCTTTCTTT
clone_size: NA; d_call: NA; j_call: TRBJ2-2; v_call: TRBV4-1; cdr3_aa: CASKAGNTGELFF; cdr3_nt: TGCGCCAGCAAGGCGGGGAACACCGGGGAGCTGTTTTTT
clone_size: NA; d_call: NA; j_call: TRBJ1-1; v_call: TRBV3-1/TRBV3-2; cdr3_aa: CASSWPLKTEAFF; cdr3_nt: TGTGCCAGCAGCTGGCCCCTGAAAACTGAAGCTTTCTTT
clone_size: NA; d_call: NA; j_call: TRBJ1-2; v_call: TRBV6-6; cdr3_aa: CASSPGNYGYTF; cdr3_nt: TGTGCCAGCAGTCCCGGGAACTATGGCTACACCTTC
clone_size: few; d_call: TRBD1; j_call: TRBJ2-7; v_call: TRBV7-9; cdr3_aa: CASSSQTGGGYEQYF; cdr3_nt: TGTGCCAGCAGCTCACAGACAGGGGGCGGGTACGAGCAGTACTTC
clone_size: NA; d_call: NA; j_call: TRBJ2-3; v_call: TRBV7-9; cdr3_aa: CASSAGPGLDTQYF; cdr3_nt: TGTGCCAGCAGCGCCGGTCCGGGACTAGATACGCAGTATTTT
clone_size: NA; d_call: TRBD2; j_call: TRBJ2-1; v_call: TRBV3-1/TRBV3-2; cdr3_aa: CASSQVAGGGYNEQFF; cdr3_nt: TGTGCCAGCAGCCAAGTCGCGGGAGGTGGTTACAATGAGCAGTTCTTC
clone_size: few; d_call: TRBD2; j_call: TRBJ2-5; v_call: TRBV2; cdr3_aa: CASLAGGPETQYF; cdr3_nt: TGTGCCAGCTTAGCGGGGGGCCCGGAGACCCAGTACTTC
clone_size: NA; d_call: NA; j_call: TRBJ1-5; v_call: TRBV5-4; cdr3_aa: CASSLEPDQPQHF; cdr3_nt: TGTGCCAGCAGCTTGGAGCCGGATCAGCCCCAGCATTTT
clone_size: NA; d_call: NA; j_call: TRBJ2-7; v_call: TRBV11-2; cdr3_aa: CASSSGASAAYEQYF; cdr3_nt: TGTGCCAGCAGCTCGGGAGCTAGCGCGGCCTACGAGCAGTACTTC
clone_size: once; d_call: TRBD1; j_call: TRBJ2-7; v_call: TRBV19; cdr3_aa: CASGPGTDYEQYF; cdr3_nt: TGTGCCAGTGGTCCCGGGACAGACTACGAGCAGTACTTC